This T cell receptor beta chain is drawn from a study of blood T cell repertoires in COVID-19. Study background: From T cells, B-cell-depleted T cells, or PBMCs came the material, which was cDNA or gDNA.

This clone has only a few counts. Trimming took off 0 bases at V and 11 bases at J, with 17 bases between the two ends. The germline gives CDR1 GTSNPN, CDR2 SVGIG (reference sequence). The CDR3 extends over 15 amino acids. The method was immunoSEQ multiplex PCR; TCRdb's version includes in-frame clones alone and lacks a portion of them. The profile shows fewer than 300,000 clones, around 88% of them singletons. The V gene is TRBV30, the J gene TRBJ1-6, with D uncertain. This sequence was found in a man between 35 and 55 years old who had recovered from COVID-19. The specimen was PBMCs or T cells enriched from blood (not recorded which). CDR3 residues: CAWSVGPADRAPLHF. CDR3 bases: TGTGCCTGGAGTGTCGGTCCGGCCGACCGGGCACCCCTCCACTTT.